This T cell receptor (beta chain) was recorded in a study of T cells in Graves' hyperthyroidism and ophthalmopathy. At least ten counts were recorded for this clonotype. The CDR3 runs to 15 residues. CDR1 is SGHNT and CDR2 is YENEEA in the germline V gene. V dropped 0 bases and J dropped 8 bases, with 14 bases sitting between them. The source material, RNA transcripts, was used to amplify TCR beta CDR3 regions. In the first-round RT-PCR of the TCR CDR3, the HTBI primer set was used. One entry per CDR3 protein results from TCRdb running MiXCR on the multiplex PCR reads. The sample carries 300,000 to 450,000 distinct CDR3 sequences, roughly 14% recorded once.

The J gene is TRBJ2-1, the V gene TRBV11-3; D is possibly TRBD1 or TRBD2 (6 bases each). Sequenced: blood. This clonotype originated in a woman aged 55-70 years with Graves' hyperthyroidism. The CDR3 DNA follows: TGTGCCAGCAGCTTAGAGGGGGCGCGGGAATATGAGCAGTTCTTC. This gives the protein CASSLEGAREYEQFF.